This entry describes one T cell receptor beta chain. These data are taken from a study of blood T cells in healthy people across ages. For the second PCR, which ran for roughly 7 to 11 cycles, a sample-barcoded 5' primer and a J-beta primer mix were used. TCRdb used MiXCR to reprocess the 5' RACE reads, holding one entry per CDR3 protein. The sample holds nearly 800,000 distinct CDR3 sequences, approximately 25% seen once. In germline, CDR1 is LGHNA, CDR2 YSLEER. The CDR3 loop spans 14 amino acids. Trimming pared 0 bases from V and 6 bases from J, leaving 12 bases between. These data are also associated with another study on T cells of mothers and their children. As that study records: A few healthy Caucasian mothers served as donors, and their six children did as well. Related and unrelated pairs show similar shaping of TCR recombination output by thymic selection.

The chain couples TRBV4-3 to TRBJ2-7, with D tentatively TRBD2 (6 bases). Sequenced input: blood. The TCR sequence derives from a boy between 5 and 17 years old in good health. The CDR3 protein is CASSQDISGREQYF. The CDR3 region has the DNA TGCGCCAGCAGCCAAGATATTAGCGGACGCGAGCAGTACTTC.